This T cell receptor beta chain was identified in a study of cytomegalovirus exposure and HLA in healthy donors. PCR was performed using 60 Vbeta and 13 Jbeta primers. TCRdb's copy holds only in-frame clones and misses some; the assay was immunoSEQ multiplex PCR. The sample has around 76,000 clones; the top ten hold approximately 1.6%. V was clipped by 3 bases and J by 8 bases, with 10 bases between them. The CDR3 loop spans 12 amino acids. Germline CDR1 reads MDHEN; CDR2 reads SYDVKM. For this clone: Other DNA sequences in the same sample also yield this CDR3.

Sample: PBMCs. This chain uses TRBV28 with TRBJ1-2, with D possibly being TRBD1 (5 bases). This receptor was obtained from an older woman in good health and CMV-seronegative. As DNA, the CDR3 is TGTGCCAGCAGTTTGGAGGGGTACGGCTACACCTTC. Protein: CASSLEGYGYTF.